A selection of T cell receptor beta chains follows, all from one sample in a study of neurological immune-mediated disorders. Each CDR3 protein gets one entry after TCRdb re-called the 5' RACE reads with MiXCR. The sample carries tens of thousands of distinct CDR3 sequences, 3% to 4.5% recorded once. The sequencing input was CD4+ T cells from blood. These receptors all come from a woman aged 40 to 50 with multiple sclerosis. The CDR3 runs from the conserved cysteine through the conserved F or W. The D gene is left open where the match is weak. Rows give clone size only sometimes, using once, few, many, or a class for an expanded clone.

D gene,V gene,clone size,J gene,CDR3 DNA,CDR3 protein
-,TRBV25-1,many,TRBJ1-2,TGTGCCAGCAGTGAATACGGAGCTAACTTCTATGGCTACACCTTC,CASSEYGANFYGYTF
TRBD2,TRBV5-1,many,TRBJ2-3,TGCGCCAGCAGCTCCCTAGCGGGGTCGGCGTTTAATACGCAGTATTTT,CASSSLAGSAFNTQYF
-,TRBV15,many,TRBJ1-2,TGTGCCACCAGCAGAGAGGACGGGGCTCGATTCTATGGCTACACCTTC,CATSREDGARFYGYTF
-,TRBV5-1,many,TRBJ2-7,TGCGCCAGCAGCCCGGGCGGGGTGAATACAGGCCACTACGAGCAGTACTTC,CASSPGGVNTGHYEQYF
TRBD1,TRBV5-1,-,TRBJ2-2,TGCACCAGCAGCTTTCGGGACAGGGGCACCGGGGAGCTGTTTTTT,CTSSFRDRGTGELFF
-,TRBV5-1,many,TRBJ1-1,TGCGCCAGCAGCTTCTCCCAGGGGAACACTGAAGCTTTCTTT,CASSFSQGNTEAFF
-,TRBV3-1,many,TRBJ1-3,TGTGCCAGCAGCCAAGAAGGGGGCTCTGGAAACACCATATATTTT,CASSQEGGSGNTIYF
-,TRBV5-1,many,TRBJ1-1,TGCGCCAGCAGCTCGGAGGGCATGAACACTGAAGCTTTCTTT,CASSSEGMNTEAFF
-,TRBV20-1,many,TRBJ2-1,TGCAGTGCTAGACAAGGTCTCGCCTACAATGAGCAGTTCTTC,CSARQGLAYNEQFF
-,TRBV20-1,many,TRBJ2-3,TGCAGTGCTAGAGATCTGCCTAGCCGATGGGTTCAGGCAGATACGCAGTATTTT,CSARDLPSRWVQADTQYF
TRBD1,TRBV29-1,many,TRBJ1-2,TGCAGCGTTGAATCTCGACAGGGGCGGTATGGCTACACCTTC,CSVESRQGRYGYTF
-,TRBV5-1,many,TRBJ2-2,TGCGCCAGCAGCTTGTACGGGGCGAACACCGGGGAGCTGTTTTTT,CASSLYGANTGELFF
TRBD1,TRBV20-1,many,TRBJ2-1,TGCAGTGCTCGGACCAGGGGGAATGAGCAGTTCTTC,CSARTRGNEQFF
-,TRBV24-1,many,TRBJ1-1,TGTGCCACCAGTGACCCTCGGCGAGTCGAAACTTTCTTT,CATSDPRRVETFF
-,TRBV10-3,many,TRBJ2-1,TGTGCCATCAGTTATCAGGGGCCTGAGCAGTTCTTC,CAISYQGPEQFF
-,TRBV29-1,many,TRBJ2-5,TGCAGCGTTGCCTCGGGGGAAAGTGGGGAGACCCAGTACTTC,CSVASGESGETQYF
-,TRBV7-2,many,TRBJ2-2,TGTGCCAGCAGCTTAGCCGGGGGACCCACCGGGGAGCTGTTTTTT,CASSLAGGPTGELFF
-,TRBV10-3,many,TRBJ2-2,TGTGCCATCAGTGAGTCTGGGGTCGGAGCGAACACCGGGGAGCTGTTTTTT,CAISESGVGANTGELFF
-,TRBV29-1,many,TRBJ2-2,TGCAGCGGTAGACAGTACACCGGGGAGCTGTTTTTT,CSGRQYTGELFF
-,TRBV20-1,many,TRBJ1-6,TGCAGTGCTAGAGATCATGCTAAAAATTCACCCCTCCACTTT,CSARDHAKNSPLHF
-,TRBV2,many,TRBJ2-5,TGTGCCAGCAGCCCAGACCTAAACCAAGAGACCCAGTACTTC,CASSPDLNQETQYF
-,TRBV5-1,many,TRBJ1-4,TGCGCCAGCAGCTTTATCCCTACTAATGAAAAACTGTTTTTT,CASSFIPTNEKLFF
TRBD1,TRBV20-1,many,TRBJ2-7,TGCAGTGCTAGAGTCTACGGGACAGGGCCCCACGAGCAGTACTTC,CSARVYGTGPHEQYF
-,TRBV7-8,many,TRBJ1-6,TGTGCCAGCAGCTTAGGGGGAGGGTCACCCCTCCACTTT,CASSLGGGSPLHF
TRBD1,TRBV24-1,many,TRBJ2-7,TGTGCCACCAGTGACTCCGGGACAGGGGGCCACGAGCAGTACTTC,CATSDSGTGGHEQYF